The 16 T cell receptor beta chains reported below all come from one sample, sequenced in a study of shared clonotypes between healthy human individuals. TCRdb's table, derived via immunoSEQ multiplex PCR, lists solely in-frame clones and lacks some. The table shows 2 million to 2.5 million clones, with 90% to 97% occurring only once. Sequencing was performed on naive CD4+ T cells sorted from blood. Subset of the sample: CD45RA+ positively selected. These receptors all come from a man younger than 30 in good health.

The chain carries TRBV6-5 and TRBJ2-7; D might be TRBD1 (5 bases). The CDR3 covers 13 residues. Per germline, CDR1 MNHEY and CDR2 SVGAGI. V was pared by 2 bases and J by 6 bases, with 11 bases between. The CDR3 DNA reads as TGTGCCAGCAGTTACACAGGCCTTGGCGAGCAGTACTTC. This gives the protein CASSYTGLGEQYF.

The chain carries TRBV19 and TRBJ1-1; maybe TRBD1 (5 bases). Germline V gene lookup returns CDR1 LNHDA and CDR2 SQIVND (reference sequence). The CDR3 sequence is 17 residues long. Trimming removed 3 bases from V and 6 bases from J, with 23 bases in between. CDR3 sequence reads: CASSIGAGFRPKPEAFF. CDR3 in DNA: TGTGCCAGTAGTATTGGGGCCGGGTTCCGGCCCAAGCCTGAAGCTTTCTTT.

This clone was counted between two and nine times. The same CDR3 also results from other DNA sequences found in this sample. The rearrangement joins TRBV30 to TRBJ1-5, with 7 bases that match TRBD1. The CDR3 spans 12 residues. Per the germline V gene, CDR1 is GTSNPN and CDR2 is SVGIG (reference sequence). V was pared by 5 bases and J by 3 bases, with 1 base of the junction left unmatched. The CDR3 nucleotides read TGTGCCTGGGACAGGGACAATCAGCCCCAGCATTTT. Protein product: CAWDRDNQPQHF.

V gene TRBV30 combines with J gene TRBJ2-7; 8 bases are shared with TRBD1. With V trimmed by 5 bases and J by 4 bases, 10 bases remained unmatched. Germline V lookup: CDR1 GTSNPN, CDR2 SVGIG (reference sequence). The CDR3 loop spans 14 amino acids. Written as DNA, the CDR3 is TGTGCCTGGGCGTCACGGACAGGGTGGTACGAGCAGTACTTC. It translates to CAWASRTGWYEQYF.

V is TRBV10-2 and J is TRBJ2-1, with TRBD2 matching 10 bases. V dropped 6 bases and J dropped 9; count of bases not matched to a gene: 5. The CDR3 has 13 residues. CDR1 and CDR2 (germline): WSHSY, SAAADI. In nucleotides, the CDR3 is TGCGCCAGCAGAACTAGCGGGAAGGTTGAGCAGTTCTTC. Protein: CASRTSGKVEQFF.

The V call is TRBV4-3, the J call TRBJ2-1; D possibly corresponds to TRBD2 (5 bases). V lost 0 bases, J lost 4 bases, and 28 bases lay in between. The CDR3 is made up of 21 amino acids. Germline values: CDR1 LGHNA, CDR2 YSLEER. This CDR3 is CASSQDLVRSLVLGEYNEQFF. The CDR3 region has the DNA TGCGCCAGCAGCCAAGATTTGGTTCGTTCCCTGGTTTTGGGAGAGTACAATGAGCAGTTCTTC.

The gene calls are TRBV7-2 and TRBJ2-4, with D possibly being TRBD2 (7 bases). Germline V gene sequence: CDR1 SGHTA, CDR2 FQGNSA. CDR3 length equals 16 residues. V shed 5 bases and J shed 3 bases, with 17 bases lying between them. CDR3 sequence (DNA): TGTGCCAGCAGCCCGGGGGGCAGGTTTGTCAAAAACATTCAGTACTTC. Protein sequence: CASSPGGRFVKNIQYF.

This rearrangement joins TRBV5-4 to TRBJ1-2; possibly TRBD1 for D (5 bases). Trimming pared 4 bases from V and 4 bases from J, leaving 14 bases between. The CDR3 totals 14 residues. Germline loops: CDR1 SGHNT, CDR2 YYREEE (reference sequence). The CDR3 coding sequence is TGTGCCAGCAGCCCTGACAGTCAAATCTATGGCTACACCTTC. Its protein product is CASSPDSQIYGYTF. The full variable domain, completed using reference TRBV5-4 and TRBJ1-2, is ETGVTQSPTHLIKTRGQQVTLRCSSQSGHNTVSWYQQALGQGPQFIFQYYREEENGRGNFPPRFSGLQFPNYSSELNVNALELDDSALYLCASSPDSQIYGYTFGSGTRLTVV.

This rearrangement joins TRBV25-1 to TRBJ2-3; 7 positions agree with TRBD2. V was clipped by 7 bases and J by 6 bases; unmatched bases: 1. Germline values: CDR1 MGHDK, CDR2 SYGVNS. The CDR3 is made up of 11 amino acids. The CDR3 nucleotides read TGTGCCAGCACCGGGGGGGATACGCAGTATTTT. Translation gives CASTGGDTQYF. The variable domain in full, completed from reference TRBV25-1 and TRBJ2-3, reads EADIYQTPRYLVIGTGKKITLECSQTMGHDKMYWYQQDPGMELHLIHYSYGVNSTEKGDLSSESTVSRIRTEHFPLTLESARPSHTSQYLCASTGGDTQYFGPGTRLTVL.

The V and J genes are TRBV2 and TRBJ2-7; D perhaps matches TRBD1 (6 bases). V lost 2 bases and J 3 bases, leaving 14 bases between the germline ends. Germline CDR1 and CDR2: SNHLY and FYNNEI. This CDR3 has 15 amino acids. The CDR3 DNA reads TGTGCCAGCAGTGAAATTCCCAGGGGAGTCTACGAGCAGTACTTC. Translating it yields CASSEIPRGVYEQYF.

The rearrangement links TRBV6-6 to TRBJ1-2, with D uncertain. Germline loops: CDR1 MNHNY, CDR2 SVGAGI (reference sequence). The CDR3 covers 13 residues. Trimming shortened V by 4 bases and J by 8 bases, and 14 bases separated the two germline ends. CDR3 loop: CASSSTETGGYTF. In DNA form, the CDR3 reads TGTGCCAGCAGTTCAACGGAGACCGGAGGCTACACCTTC.

This chain joins TRBV10-1 and TRBJ2-1; D is perhaps TRBD2 (6 bases). This CDR3 contains 14 residues. V was pared by 4 bases and J by 5 bases, with 12 bases between. CDR1 is WNHNN and CDR2 is SYGVQD in the germline V gene (reference sequence). This chain's CDR3 is CASSARENNNEQFF. DNA of the CDR3: TGCGCCAGCAGTGCCCGGGAGAATAACAATGAGCAGTTCTTC.

This clone came up once. The chain joins TRBV5-1 to TRBJ1-4, with TRBD1 matching 9 bases. The CDR3 length is 15 residues. V shed 5 bases, J shed 7 bases, and the junction held 9 bases outside the gene matches. CDR1 and CDR2 from the germline V gene are SGHRS and YFSETQ. The DNA for the CDR3 is TGCGCCAGCAGACCGGGGACAGGGCGGGGTGAAAAACTGTTTTTT. It yields the protein CASRPGTGRGEKLFF. The complete variable domain, with remaining parts taken from reference TRBV5-1 and TRBJ1-4, reads KAGVTQTPRYLIKTRGQQVTLSCSPISGHRSVSWYQQTPGQGLQFLFEYFSETQRNKGNFPGRFSGRQFSNSRSEMNVSTLELGDSALYLCASRPGTGRGEKLFFGSGTQLSVL.

V usage is TRBV11-2 and J usage is TRBJ2-5; D unclear. Looked up from germline, CDR1 is SGHAT and CDR2 is FQNNGV. The CDR3 consists of 13 residues. Trimming stripped 5 bases from V and 7 bases from J, with 14 bases between. CDR3 sequence (DNA): TGTGCCAGCAGCCCCCCCTCTAGTGGGACCCAGTACTTC. Amino acids: CASSPPSSGTQYF.

The chain combines TRBV27 with TRBJ1-5; D gene uncertain. Trimming pared 2 bases from V and 0 bases from J, leaving 5 bases between. This CDR3 spans 14 amino acids. The germline gives CDR1 MNHEY, CDR2 SMNVEV (reference sequence). In DNA form, the CDR3 reads TGTGCCAGCAGTTTAGGCCTTAGCAATCAGCCCCAGCATTTT. Translated, it gives CASSLGLSNQPQHF.

The genes are TRBV18 and TRBJ1-4; 7 bases agree with TRBD1. CDR3 length: 15 residues. V shed 3 bases, J shed 2 bases, and the junction held 3 bases outside the gene matches. Germline lookup yields CDR1 KGHSH and CDR2 LQKENI. In DNA, the CDR3 is TGTGCCAGCTCACCCCCGGGACAGACTAATGAAAAACTGTTTTTT. It is translated as CASSPPGQTNEKLFF.